A single sample is the source of the 32 T cell receptor beta chains below, sequenced in a study of T cells in Graves' hyperthyroidism and ophthalmopathy. The TCR beta CDR3 regions underwent amplification using RNA transcripts as the source. TCR CDR3 regions were first amplified by RT-PCR with HTBI primers. One entry per CDR3 protein results from TCRdb running MiXCR on the multiplex PCR reads. The sample includes some 560,000 distinct CDR3 sequences, 15% to 18% seen only once; the top ten take around 7.8%. The sequenced sample was blood. These receptors all stem from a woman aged 25 to 39 with Graves' hyperthyroidism.

Ten or more counts support this clonotype. V is TRBV7-9 and J is TRBJ2-7; the match to TRBD1 covers 7 bases. Looked up from germline, CDR1 is SEHNR and CDR2 is FQNEAQ (reference sequence). The junction had 13 bases not matched to a gene; V was cut back by 5 bases and J by 6 bases. This CDR3 has 15 residues. CDR3 in amino acids: CASSLQGGELIEQYF. CDR3 coding DNA: TGTGCCAGCAGCCTCCAAGGGGGCGAGTTGATCGAGCAGTACTTC.

This clonotype has a count of ten or more. The chain uses TRBV27 and TRBJ2-3, with D unresolved. Germline V gene data show CDR1 as MNHEY and CDR2 as SMNVEV (reference sequence). The V end lost 2 bases, the J end lost 5 bases, and 29 bases lay between the germline ends. The CDR3 extends over 20 amino acids. The CDR3: CASSLLRWVAQNPVVDTQYF. CDR3 coding DNA: TGTGCCAGCAGTTTACTTCGGTGGGTTGCACAGAACCCGGTGGTAGATACGCAGTATTTT.

Comment on this clonotype: A much larger clone is a single base away; this may be a read error. The chain combines TRBV7-2 with TRBJ1-3; D is unresolved. The germline gives CDR1 SGHTA, CDR2 FQGNSA. The CDR3 runs to 16 residues. The CDR3 DNA is TGTGCCAGCAGCTTAGATCGTGGGAGCTCTGGAAGCACCATATATTTT. It codes for CASSLDRGSSGSTIYF.

V is TRBV29-1 and J is TRBJ2-1; weak D call: TRBD1 (5 bases). The CDR3 has 12 amino acids. The germline gives CDR1 SQVTM, CDR2 ANQGSEA. Trimming took off 8 bases at V and 9 bases at J, with 17 bases between the two ends. As DNA, the CDR3 is TGCAGCACCTTTCTATCAGGGTCTGAGCAGTTCTTC. Translated: CSTFLSGSEQFF.

A few counts support this clonotype. The V and J genes are TRBV6-5 and TRBJ2-3, with 10 bases aligning to TRBD2. The germline V gene encodes CDR1 MNHEY and CDR2 SVGAGI. V trimming: 1 base; J trimming: 0 bases; junction bases outside the gene matches: 7. This CDR3 spans 18 amino acids. The CDR3 sequence: CASSYLGLASSSTDTQYF. CDR3 in DNA: TGTGCCAGCAGTTACTTGGGACTAGCGAGTTCTAGCACAGATACGCAGTATTTT.

Regarding this clonotype: A single base separates this from a much larger clone, so it may be a read error. This sequence joins TRBV20-1 and TRBJ2-3, with D unresolved. Trimming took 6 bases from V and 5 from J, leaving 12 bases between them. The germline V gene has CDR1 DFQATT and CDR2 SNEGSKA (reference sequence). The CDR3 spans 12 residues. CDR3 region: CSARSDIDTQYF. The CDR3 bases are TGCAGTGCCCGCTCCGACATAGATACGCAGTATTTT.

This clonotype occurred a few times. The chain couples TRBV4-1 to TRBJ2-5; the match to TRBD2 covers 9 bases. The CDR3 runs 15 residues. Germline assignment: CDR1 MGHRA and CDR2 YSYEKL. Trimming removed 4 bases from V and 4 bases from J; junction bases left unmatched: 7. The chain's CDR3 is CASSRIAGEAETQYF. CDR3 DNA sequence: TGCGCCAGCAGCCGAATAGCGGGAGAGGCAGAGACCCAGTACTTC.

V usage is TRBV7-2 and J usage is TRBJ1-3; D uncertain. Trimming stripped 1 base from V and 2 bases from J, with 6 bases between. Germline CDR1 is SGHTA and CDR2 is FQGNSA. CDR3 length: 14 amino acids. CDR3 coding DNA: TGTGCCAGCAGCTTAGAGAGGGCTGGAAACACCATATATTTT. Translating it yields CASSLERAGNTIYF.

This chain links TRBV9 with TRBJ1-1; D gene ambiguous. The CDR3 loop spans 14 amino acids. The V gene's germline CDR1 is SGDLS and CDR2 YYNGEE. V lost 0 bases and J 5 bases, leaving 11 bases between the germline ends. The CDR3 loop is CASSVVGFATEAFF. For the CDR3, the DNA is TGTGCCAGCAGCGTAGTGGGTTTTGCTACTGAAGCTTTCTTT.

This chain uses TRBV4-2 with TRBJ2-1; D perhaps matches TRBD2 (5 bases). CDR3 length equals 15 residues. V lost 2 bases and J lost 4, with 12 bases in between. Per germline, CDR1 LGHNA and CDR2 YNFKEQ. The CDR3 region has the DNA TGTGCCAGCAGCCAACTAGCAACGTCTTACAATGAGCAGTTCTTC. Translation: CASSQLATSYNEQFF.

This clonotype came up a few times. This sequence joins TRBV12-5 and TRBJ2-7, with D possibly being TRBD2 (7 bases). Trimming left V 6 bases short and J 4 bases short, with 10 bases between. Germline-derived CDR1 and CDR2 are LGHNT and FRNRAP. CDR3 length equals 12 residues. The CDR3 is CASGAGAYEQYF. The CDR3 DNA sequence: TGTGCTAGTGGGGCGGGGGCTTACGAGCAGTACTTC.

The J gene is TRBJ1-1, the V gene TRBV20-1, with D maybe TRBD1 (5 bases). Germline V gives CDR1 DFQATT, CDR2 SNEGSKA (reference sequence). Trimming stripped 2 bases from V and 1 base from J, with 20 bases between. This CDR3 comprises 17 residues. Here the CDR3 reads CSARKYSGRLGNTEAFF. The CDR3 DNA sequence: TGCAGTGCTAGAAAATACTCGGGACGGCTGGGGAACACTGAAGCTTTCTTT.

This clonotype was seen ten or more times. The chain joins TRBV10-3 to TRBJ1-5, with no clear D. The CDR3 sequence is 19 residues long. Between the trimmed V and J ends, which lost 2 bases and 1 base, there was a span of 21 bases. Germline lookup yields CDR1 ENHRY and CDR2 SYGVKD. The CDR3 DNA reads as TGTGCCATCAGTGAGGCGGGCGACGGTGCACCGGGCAGCAATCAGCCCCAGCATTTT. Protein sequence: CAISEAGDGAPGSNQPQHF.

In this sample, this clonotype turned up a few times. This chain joins TRBV30 and TRBJ1-2, with D uncertain. The CDR3 runs 13 residues. CDR1 is GTSNPN, CDR2 SVGIG, per germline (reference sequence). V lost 0 bases and J lost 8, with 13 bases in between. The CDR3 protein is CAWSVTRASGYTF. DNA for the CDR3: TGTGCCTGGAGTGTAACGAGGGCCTCCGGCTACACCTTC.

The J gene is TRBJ2-7, the V gene TRBV5-6; TRBD2 aligns across 10 bases. Trimming removed 0 bases from V and 6 bases from J; junction bases left unmatched: 3. The CDR3 length is 14 residues. CDR1 SGHDT and CDR2 YYEEEE come from the germline V gene. Here the CDR3 reads CASSLEASGSEQYF. The CDR3 coding sequence is TGTGCCAGCAGCTTGGAGGCTAGCGGGAGCGAGCAGTACTTC.

In this sample, this clonotype turned up many times. The chain combines TRBV11-3 with TRBJ2-1; the D is unclear. Per germline, CDR1 SGHNT and CDR2 YENEEA. The CDR3 consists of 13 residues. The V end lost 4 bases, the J end lost 13 bases, and 17 bases lay between the germline ends. This CDR3 reads CASSSPGRESQFF. CDR3 nucleotide sequence: TGTGCCAGCAGCTCTCCGGGCCGCGAGTCCCAGTTCTTC.

V is TRBV24-1 and J is TRBJ2-3; D assignment may be TRBD1 or TRBD2 (5 bases each). Germline CDR1 reads KGHDR; CDR2 reads SFDVKD. The CDR3 runs to 19 residues. With 1 base removed from V and 1 base from J, the gap between germline ends came to 20 bases. CDR3 DNA sequence: TGTGCCACCAGTGATTTCGAGACAACAGGCCAGGGAGGCACAGATACGCAGTATTTT. As protein: CATSDFETTGQGGTDTQYF.

This chain uses TRBV20-1 with TRBJ2-5; TRBD2 matches at 7 bases. The CDR3 is 13 amino acids. The junction had 8 bases not matched to a gene; V was cut back by 7 bases and J by 3 bases. The V gene's germline CDR1 is DFQATT and CDR2 SNEGSKA (reference sequence). CDR3 bases: TGCAGTGTCCTAGCGGCAAGAAAAGAGACCCAGTACTTC. This sequence encodes CSVLAARKETQYF.

The rearrangement links TRBV5-1 to TRBJ2-3, with D perhaps matching TRBD2 (6 bases). The germline V gene has CDR1 SGHRS and CDR2 YFSETQ. The V end lost 0 bases, the J end lost 1 base, and 12 bases lay between the germline ends. The CDR3 contains 16 residues. The CDR3 DNA sequence: TGCGCCAGCAGCTTGGCCAATACGGGGGGCACAGATACGCAGTATTTT. It codes for CASSLANTGGTDTQYF.

This clonotype was seen many times. V usage is TRBV15 and J usage is TRBJ1-1; D call uncertain. The V end was cut by 0 bases, the J end by 6 bases, with 11 bases between. CDR3 length equals 14 residues. Germline CDR1 and CDR2: LNHNV and YYDKDF (reference sequence). CDR3 sequence reads: CATSRDVRVPEAFF. CDR3 DNA sequence: TGTGCCACCAGCAGAGATGTAAGGGTCCCTGAAGCTTTCTTT.

This clonotype was seen only a few times. The genes are TRBV19 and TRBJ2-7; D may be TRBD1 (6 bases). This CDR3 spans 15 amino acids. Per germline, CDR1 LNHDA and CDR2 SQIVND (reference sequence). Between the trimmed V and J ends, which lost 5 bases and 1 base, there was a span of 15 bases. The CDR3 DNA reads TGTGCCAGTAGTGATCCCGGGACACCGTCCTACGAGCAGTACTTC. This codes for CASSDPGTPSYEQYF.

Points on this clonotype: A junction boundary mismatches the germline segment, possibly from a read error. The chain joins TRBV7-2 to TRBJ1-2; D might be TRBD1 (5 bases). The CDR3 is 14 amino acids. Germline lookup yields CDR1 SGHTA and CDR2 FQGNSA. CDR3 sequence: CARSLESGPHGYTF. CDR3 nucleotides: TGTGCCAGGAGCTTAGAGTCAGGGCCTCATGGCTACACCTTC.

This clonotype was detected many times. The chain is built from TRBV20-1 and TRBJ2-1; 8 bases are a match to TRBD1. J gave up 8 bases and V 1 base, and 13 bases lay outside the gene matches. The CDR3 spans 16 residues. Germline V gene sequence: CDR1 DFQATT, CDR2 SNEGSKA (reference sequence). The CDR3 DNA reads TGCAGTGCTAGAGCCCGCCCCGGGACAGGACGCGATGAGCAGTTCTTC. It codes for CSARARPGTGRDEQFF.

The rearrangement links TRBV24-1 to TRBJ2-3; 10 bases fit TRBD2. There are 15 residues in the CDR3. In germline, CDR1 is KGHDR, CDR2 SFDVKD. V lost 5 bases and J lost 4; bases outside the gene matches: 5. CDR3 region: CATSGPAGGSDTQYF. CDR3 coding DNA: TGTGCCACCAGTGGTCCAGCGGGAGGGTCAGATACGCAGTATTTT.

This clonotype was seen a few times. The rearrangement joins TRBV18 to TRBJ2-2; D may be TRBD2 (6 bases). Germline-derived CDR1 and CDR2 are KGHSH and LQKENI. CDR3 length: 17 amino acids. V lost 4 bases and J lost 0, with 15 bases in between. The CDR3 reads CASSRDQAGPNTGELFF. As DNA, the CDR3 is TGTGCCAGCTCACGTGATCAGGCGGGACCGAACACCGGGGAGCTGTTTTTT.

This clonotype was seen many times. The chain uses TRBV7-6 and TRBJ2-1; 14 bases line up with TRBD2. The V gene's germline CDR1 is SGHVS and CDR2 FNYEAQ. CDR3 length equals 16 residues. Losses at the gene ends were 4 bases for V and 7 bases for J; bases not matched to a gene: 6. CDR3 coding DNA: TGTGCCAGCAGCTCCCGGACTAGCGGGAGGTTTAATGAGCAGTTCTTC. Its protein is CASSSRTSGRFNEQFF.

As regards this clonotype: The junction shows a germline mismatch at one end, possibly a read error. This chain uses TRBV24-1 with TRBJ2-2; D is perhaps TRBD2 (6 bases). The V gene's germline CDR1 is KGHDR and CDR2 SFDVKD. The CDR3 contains 16 residues. The CDR3 protein is CATDPRRGRNTGELFF. In DNA, the CDR3 is TGCGCCACCGACCCAAGGAGGGGTCGGAACACCGGGGAGCTGTTTTTT.

Many counts were recorded for this clonotype. This sequence joins TRBV28 and TRBJ2-7; 8 bases agree with TRBD2. Germline CDR1 and CDR2: MDHEN and SYDVKM. CDR3 length: 14 residues. With 8 bases clipped from V and 7 bases from J, the junction kept 13 bases outside the gene matches. For the CDR3, the DNA is TGTGCCAGCGAACCTAGCGGGCGGGGTCGTGAGCAGTACTTC. Translation gives CASEPSGRGREQYF.

This clonotype was recorded at least ten times. The chain is built from TRBV3-1 and TRBJ1-6; possible D gene TRBD1, 5 bases. Trimming removed 4 bases at V and 9 bases at J, with 16 bases between. Germline V gene sequence: CDR1 LGHDT, CDR2 YNNKEL (reference sequence). This CDR3 contains 15 residues. CDR3 DNA sequence: TGTGCCAGCAGCCTCAGTCGGGGGACTGGTTCACCCCTCCACTTT. Encoded protein: CASSLSRGTGSPLHF.

This clonotype was picked up many times. The V and J genes are TRBV27 and TRBJ1-1; D gene uncertain. Germline assignment: CDR1 MNHEY and CDR2 SMNVEV (reference sequence). CDR3 length: 13 amino acids. Trimming left V 5 bases short and J 5 bases short, with 12 bases between. CDR3 nucleotides: TGTGCCAGCAGTCCTACACAGAGTACTGAAGCTTTCTTT. As protein: CASSPTQSTEAFF.

Comments on this clonotype: This may arise from a read error, as a much more abundant clone is one base away. The chain has TRBV3-1 and TRBJ2-1; no definite D call. Trimming shortened V by 4 bases and J by 6 bases, and 10 bases separated the two germline ends. The CDR3 runs 13 residues. Germline CDR1 and CDR2: LGHDT and YNNKEL (reference sequence). The CDR3 region has the DNA TGTGCCAGCAGCCCCCCAGAAGTCAATGAGCAGTTCTTC. Amino acid sequence: CASSPPEVNEQFF.

Comments on this clonotype: A read error is possible here, since a much larger clone lies one base away. The chain couples TRBV20-1 to TRBJ2-7, with 9 positions matching TRBD1. This CDR3 comprises 13 residues. The V gene's germline CDR1 is DFQATT and CDR2 SNEGSKA (reference sequence). V lost 6 bases and J lost 9; bases outside the gene matches: 12. The CDR3 sequence is CSARQGGLDGQYF. The CDR3 DNA reads as TGCAGTGCCCGACAGGGGGGCCTCGACGGGCAGTACTTC.